This T cell receptor (beta chain) was documented in a study of neurological immune-mediated disorders. A 10-nucleotide random UMI tagged transcripts in template-switch 5'RACE cDNA synthesis. TCRdb reprocessed the 5' RACE reads via MiXCR and lists one record per CDR3 protein. The table has tens of thousands of distinct CDR3 sequences, 3% to 4.5% seen once. Libraries from sorted cells each used some 1 million CD4+ or CD8+ T cells. This clonotype was counted at least ten times. The CDR3 length is 16 residues. CDR1 SGHRS and CDR2 YFSETQ come from the germline V gene. The V and J ends lost 4 bases and 2 bases respectively, with 16 bases between them.

This clonotype was obtained from a woman in her forties with multiple sclerosis. J is TRBJ2-1 and V is TRBV5-1, with a weak D call TRBD2 (6 bases). Source material: CD4+ T cells from blood. As DNA, the CDR3 is TGCGCCAGCAGCCTAACCGGGACTCCAACCTACAATGAGCAGTTCTTC. Protein: CASSLTGTPTYNEQFF. The whole variable domain, filled in from reference TRBV5-1 and TRBJ2-1, reads KAGVTQTPRYLIKTRGQQVTLSCSPISGHRSVSWYQQTPGQGLQFLFEYFSETQRNKGNFPGRFSGRQFSNSRSEMNVSTLELGDSALYLCASSLTGTPTYNEQFFGPGTRLTVL.